The 8 T cell receptor beta chains below all came from one sample that was sequenced in a study of T cells in Graves' hyperthyroidism and ophthalmopathy (dated by TCRdb to the late 2010s). Receptor libraries were prepared by multiplex PCR. Sequencing instrument: Illumina HiSeq 2000. TCR beta CDR3 regions were amplified from RNA transcripts. A first-round RT-PCR of the TCR CDR3 used the HTBI primer set with the Qiagen OneStep RT-PCR kit. TCRdb itself trimmed the public reads at Q25 with fastp, ran MiXCR and retained productive beta chains. Each record represents a unique CDR3 protein, reported with the most common genes and DNA among its rows. For this sample the table gives 340,000 or so distinct CDR3 sequences, of which over 15% were detected only once. 33% of the sample is taken by the ten largest. Sequences were obtained from blood. These receptors came from a man aged 30-40 years with Graves' hyperthyroidism.

This clonotype was found many times. The chain couples TRBV11-3 to TRBJ2-3, with 7 bases lining up with TRBD1. CDR1 SGHNT and CDR2 YENEEA come from the germline V gene. V gave up 5 bases and J gave up 3 bases; unmatched junction bases: 8. This CDR3 has 15 residues. The chain's CDR3 is CASSPRQGATDTQYF. In DNA form, the CDR3 reads TGTGCCAGCAGCCCCCGACAGGGAGCGACAGATACGCAGTATTTT.

The sample holds one count of this clonotype. The chain recombines TRBV9 with TRBJ1-5, with D unclear. Trimming cost V 4 bases and J 5 bases, with 13 bases left between them. The germline gives CDR1 SGDLS, CDR2 YYNGEE. The CDR3 sequence is 14 residues long. This chain's CDR3 is CASSPRDSYQPQHF. The CDR3 DNA reads as TGTGCCAGCAGCCCCCGGGATTCTTATCAGCCCCAGCATTTT.

In its sample, this clonotype was seen many times. V gene TRBV7-2 combines with J gene TRBJ1-4; a possible D gene is TRBD1 (6 bases). This CDR3 comprises 14 residues. CDR1 and CDR2 from the germline V gene are SGHTA and FQGNSA. V was pared by 5 bases and J by 3 bases, with 10 bases between. The DNA of the CDR3 is TGTGCCAGCAGCCCGGGACATTCTAATGAAAAACTGTTTTTT. Translated: CASSPGHSNEKLFF.

This clonotype was counted at least ten times. CDR3: CSARDPLRGSTDTQYF. The CDR3 bases are TGCAGTGCTAGAGACCCCTTAAGGGGGAGTACGGATACGCAGTATTTT. The chain has TRBV20-1 and TRBJ2-3, with D possibly TRBD1 on 6 matching bases. V gave up 0 bases and J gave up 6 bases, with 19 bases separating them. This CDR3 spans 16 amino acids. CDR1 is DFQATT, CDR2 SNEGSKA, per germline (reference sequence).

This clonotype appeared many times. As DNA, the CDR3 is TGCAGTGCTAACTCCTTCTACGAGCAGTACTTC. This encodes CSANSFYEQYF. The V gene is TRBV20-1, the J gene TRBJ2-7; D gene uncertain. V lost 4 bases to trimming and J lost 3 bases, with 7 bases between them. The germline V gene encodes CDR1 DFQATT and CDR2 SNEGSKA (reference sequence). This CDR3 is built from 11 residues.

The chain recombines TRBV2 with TRBJ2-2, with D maybe TRBD2 (5 bases). V was cut by 0 bases and J by 4 bases, with 12 bases left in between. Germline V gives CDR1 SNHLY, CDR2 FYNNEI. The CDR3 is 16 residues long. As DNA, the CDR3 is TGTGCCAGCAGTGAAGCAGGCGGGCAGTCCACCGGGGAGCTGTTTTTT. Its translation is CASSEAGGQSTGELFF.

The V and J genes are TRBV20-1 and TRBJ1-3; D is undetermined. The V end was cut by 3 bases, the J end by 7 bases, with 13 bases between. CDR1 and CDR2 from the germline V gene are DFQATT and SNEGSKA (reference sequence). The CDR3 totals 13 residues. The CDR3 sequence is CSARDYVQNTIYF. As DNA, the CDR3 is TGCAGTGCTAGGGACTACGTGCAGAACACCATATATTTT.

The V call is TRBV19, the J call TRBJ2-2; tentative D call: TRBD2 (5 bases). The CDR3 runs 15 residues. Germline loops: CDR1 LNHDA, CDR2 SQIVND (reference sequence). Between the trimmed V and J ends, which lost 5 bases and 1 base, there was a span of 11 bases. The CDR3 DNA reads TGTGCCAGTAGTTCCCTTACTAGGAACACCGGGGAGCTGTTTTTT. This gives the protein CASSSLTRNTGELFF.